Listed here are 9 T cell receptor beta chains from one sample, sequenced in a study of cytomegalovirus exposure and HLA in healthy donors. With 60 Vbeta and 13 Jbeta primers, the PCR was carried out. Clones were read by immunoSEQ multiplex PCR, and TCRdb kept only the in-frame ones, dropping some. The top ten hold roughly 4% of the sample, which has fewer than 100,000 clones, less than 80% seen once. The sample taken for sequencing was PBMCs. These receptors came from a woman in her forties in good health and CMV-seropositive.

This chain links TRBV14 with TRBJ2-1; D possibly corresponds to TRBD2 (5 bases). This CDR3 is 14 amino acids long. Trimming stripped 1 base from V and 10 bases from J, with 14 bases between. Germline V gene lookup returns CDR1 SGHDN and CDR2 FVKESK. In nucleotides, the CDR3 is TGTGCCAGCAGCCAAGGCCTAGCCTCGGGGGAGCAGTTCTTC. Its protein product is CASSQGLASGEQFF.

The CDR3 here is CASSSRGTEINQPQHF. CDR3 bases: TGTGCCAGCAGCTCTCGAGGGACAGAAATAAATCAGCCCCAGCATTTT. The rearrangement uses TRBV7-8 and TRBJ1-5, with 7 bases fitting TRBD1. Germline V gives CDR1 SGHVS, CDR2 FQNEAQ. This CDR3 is 16 amino acids long. The V and J ends lost 4 bases and 4 bases, in that order; junction bases with no gene match: 10.

In its sample, this clone was seen once. The gene calls are TRBV2 and TRBJ1-3; no clear D. Germline CDR1 SNHLY, CDR2 FYNNEI. This CDR3 contains 14 residues. V lost 3 bases and J lost 0, with 6 bases in between. CDR3 DNA: TGTGCCAGCAGTGAGGGCAGCTCTGGAAACACCATATATTTT. This gives the protein CASSEGSSGNTIYF.

This clone turned up a few times. The chain is built from TRBV5-1 and TRBJ2-7; 8 nucleotides align to TRBD2. With 3 bases clipped from V and 4 bases from J, the junction kept 9 bases outside the gene matches. Germline V gene lookup returns CDR1 SGHRS and CDR2 YFSETQ. This CDR3 has 15 residues. This CDR3 reads CASSYEAGVGYEQYF. CDR3 in DNA: TGCGCCAGCAGCTATGAAGCGGGAGTAGGGTACGAGCAGTACTTC.

This chain connects TRBV6-1 to TRBJ1-3; D may be TRBD1 (5 bases). Germline V CDR1 and CDR2: MNHNS, SASEGT. The CDR3 is made up of 15 amino acids. V was shortened by 8 bases and J by 0 bases, with 14 bases between the two germline ends. The CDR3 loop reads CASLVLGLSGNTIYF. CDR3 nucleotide sequence: TGTGCCAGCCTTGTTCTGGGGCTCTCTGGAAACACCATATATTTT.

The gene calls are TRBV6-4 and TRBJ2-7, with TRBD1 as a possible D gene (5 bases). This CDR3 is 13 amino acids long. Germline CDR1 reads MRHNA; CDR2 reads SNTAGT. The germline V and J ends were trimmed by 8 bases and 2 bases, with 13 bases remaining between them. The CDR3 DNA follows: TGTGCCAGCTCCTTTGGGGCTACCTACGAGCAGTACTTC. Translated: CASSFGATYEQYF.

The chain is built from TRBV4-2 and TRBJ1-1, with D perhaps TRBD1 (6 bases). In germline, CDR1 is LGHNA, CDR2 YNFKEQ. This CDR3 is built from 17 residues. V was clipped by 0 bases and J by 0 bases, with 14 bases between them. The CDR3: CASSQEARGGLNTEAFF. In DNA, the CDR3 is TGTGCCAGCAGCCAAGAGGCCAGGGGCGGACTGAACACTGAAGCTTTCTTT.

The chain is built from TRBV7-2 and TRBJ2-3, with D unclear. The CDR3 consists of 13 residues. Between the trimmed V and J ends, which lost 2 bases and 3 bases, there was a span of 6 bases. The V gene's germline CDR1 is SGHTA and CDR2 FQGNSA. CDR3 loop: CASSLYTTDTQYF. In nucleotides, the CDR3 is TGTGCCAGCAGCTTATATACTACAGATACGCAGTATTTT.

The chain combines TRBV10-1 with TRBJ2-5; D might be TRBD2 (6 bases). Trimming left V 3 bases short and J 2 bases short, with 10 bases between. CDR3 length: 14 amino acids. Germline V gives CDR1 WNHNN, CDR2 SYGVQD (reference sequence). The CDR3 loop is CASSEARDQETQYF. DNA of the CDR3: TGCGCCAGCAGTGAAGCGCGGGATCAAGAGACCCAGTACTTC.